Shown below are 10 T cell receptor beta chains from a single sample sequenced in a study of T-cell reconstitution after alpha-beta-depleted transplantation in children. Library preparation (for TCRbeta) was performed with unique molecular identifiers. TCRdb analysed the PCR reads with MiXCR anew, one entry per CDR3 protein. Seen here are 540,000 or so distinct CDR3 sequences, more than 20% observed once, and the top ten hold roughly 13%. Sequencing was performed on PBMCs, mostly from graft donor cells, taken 360 days after TCRalphabeta/CD19-depleted stem cell transplant. The receptor source for this set is a boy in the first two years of life who had a stem cell transplant for acute myeloid leukemia, so the T cells may come from the graft donor.

This chain uses TRBV7-9 with TRBJ2-5; the match to TRBD1 covers 9 bases. The CDR3 has 16 amino acids. V lost 5 bases and J lost 5; bases outside the gene matches: 12. The germline V gene encodes CDR1 SEHNR and CDR2 FQNEAQ (reference sequence). The CDR3 is CASSPGTGLFGETQYF. CDR3 DNA sequence: TGTGCCAGCAGCCCGGGGACAGGGTTATTCGGGGAGACCCAGTACTTC.

The rearrangement uses TRBV5-1 and TRBJ2-2; a possible D gene is TRBD1 (5 bases). CDR3 length equals 16 residues. Trimming pared 2 bases from V and 0 bases from J, leaving 11 bases between. Germline loops: CDR1 SGHRS, CDR2 YFSETQ. As DNA, the CDR3 is TGCGCCAGCAGCTTTCGAAGGGGTACGAACACCGGGGAGCTGTTTTTT. Translation: CASSFRRGTNTGELFF. Full variable domain (outside the CDR3, taken from reference TRBV5-1 and TRBJ2-2): KAGVTQTPRYLIKTRGQQVTLSCSPISGHRSVSWYQQTPGQGLQFLFEYFSETQRNKGNFPGRFSGRQFSNSRSEMNVSTLELGDSALYLCASSFRRGTNTGELFFGEGSRLTVL.

This clonotype showed up many times. The J gene is TRBJ2-7, the V gene TRBV6-5, with 11 bases matching TRBD1. The CDR3 consists of 13 residues. J lost 5 bases, V lost 6 bases, and 3 bases had no gene match. CDR1 is MNHEY, CDR2 SVGAGI, per germline. In DNA, the CDR3 is TGTGCCAGCAGACTGGGACAGGGGGACGAGCAGTACGTC. As protein: CASRLGQGDEQYV.

The rearrangement joins TRBV12-3 or TRBV12-4 to TRBJ1-3; D gene ambiguous. The CDR3 consists of 11 residues. The ends were cut back, 6 bases at V and 2 bases at J, with 2 bases in the middle. The CDR3 nucleotides read TGTGCCAGCAGGGCTGGAAACACCATATATTTT. Encoded protein: CASRAGNTIYF.

For this clonotype: Given a much more abundant clone one base away, this may be a read error. This is likely a read error, given that the CDR3 carries no conserved phenylalanine or tryptophan at its end. This chain uses TRBV5-1 with TRBJ2-7; perhaps D is TRBD1 or TRBD2 (6 bases each). The CDR3 loop spans 15 amino acids. The germline gives CDR1 SGHRS, CDR2 YFSETQ. With 2 bases removed from V and 5 bases from J, the gap between germline ends came to 17 bases. In DNA, the CDR3 is TGCGCCAGCAGCTTTACCGGGGGCGCGAAGGACGAGCAGTACGCC. Translated: CASSFTGGAKDEQYA.

This clonotype appeared once. The chain employs TRBV6-1 and TRBJ2-1; maybe TRBD1 (6 bases). V lost 6 bases and J 0 bases, leaving 12 bases between the germline ends. CDR3 length equals 15 residues. CDR1 is MNHNS and CDR2 is SASEGT in the germline V gene. Here the CDR3 reads CASSEQGFSYNEQFF. As DNA, the CDR3 is TGTGCCAGCAGCGAACAGGGTTTCTCCTACAATGAGCAGTTCTTC.

In this sample, this clonotype turned up many times. This chain connects TRBV3-1 to TRBJ2-7; TRBD2 is a possible D gene (5 bases). V lost 1 base and J 7 bases, leaving 20 bases between the germline ends. From germline, CDR1 is LGHDT and CDR2 YNNKEL (reference sequence). There are 16 residues in the CDR3. The CDR3 reads CASSQAVGSRAVEQYV. The CDR3 region has the DNA TGTGCCAGCAGCCAAGCGGTAGGGAGCCGCGCCGTTGAGCAGTACGTC.

CDR3 DNA sequence: TGCATCGGGACTAGCGGGGAGGCAAACAATGAGCAGTTCTTC. Residues: CIGTSGEANNEQFF. This sequence joins TRBV20-1 and TRBJ2-1; 13 bases match TRBD2. CDR3 size: 14 residues. Germline V gene sequence: CDR1 DFQATT, CDR2 SNEGSKA (reference sequence).

The sample holds one count of this clonotype. This sequence joins TRBV12-3 or TRBV12-4 and TRBJ1-4; D is ambiguous. CDR3 length equals 16 residues. V lost 3 bases and J lost 5, with 16 bases in between. The CDR3 coding sequence is TGTGCCAGCAGTTTCTCGGTGATGGGCCCAAATGAAAAACTGTTTTTT. This codes for CASSFSVMGPNEKLFF.

Comment on this clonotype: The junction differs from germline at one of its ends, possibly a read error. The gene calls are TRBV6-6 and TRBJ2-5; D not resolved. CDR1 MNHNY and CDR2 SVGAGI come from the germline V gene (reference sequence). The CDR3 runs 11 residues. DNA of the CDR3: TGTGCCAGCAGTCCCTCCCGGACCCAGTGCTTC. Amino acids: CASSPSRTQCF.